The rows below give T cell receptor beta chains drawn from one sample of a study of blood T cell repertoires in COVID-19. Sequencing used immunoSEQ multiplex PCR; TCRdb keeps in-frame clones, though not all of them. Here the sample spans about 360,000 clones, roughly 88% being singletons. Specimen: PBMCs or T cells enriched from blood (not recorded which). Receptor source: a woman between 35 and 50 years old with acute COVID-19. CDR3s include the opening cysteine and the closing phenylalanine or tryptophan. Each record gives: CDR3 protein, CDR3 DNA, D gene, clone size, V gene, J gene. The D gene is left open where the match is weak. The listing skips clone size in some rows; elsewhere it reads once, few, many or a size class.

CDR3aa: CASSTGGDGYTF
CDR3nt: TGTGCCAGTTCGACAGGGGGAGATGGCTACACCTTC
d_gene: TRBD1
abundance: once
v_gene: TRBV9
j_gene: TRBJ1-2

CDR3aa: CASSAVLAGAPWGETQYF
CDR3nt: TGCGCCAGCAGCGCCGTACTAGCGGGGGCGCCTTGGGGAGAGACCCAGTACTTC
d_gene: TRBD2
abundance: -
v_gene: TRBV5-1
j_gene: TRBJ2-5

CDR3aa: CASSQNNQPQHF
CDR3nt: TGTGCCAGCAGCCAGAACAATCAGCCCCAGCATTTT
d_gene: -
abundance: few
v_gene: TRBV5-8
j_gene: TRBJ1-5

CDR3aa: CASRQEISYNEQFF
CDR3nt: TGTGCCAGCAGACAGGAGATTTCCTACAATGAGCAGTTCTTC
d_gene: -
abundance: -
v_gene: TRBV2
j_gene: TRBJ2-1

CDR3aa: CSVVSGEAEAFF
CDR3nt: TGCAGCGTTGTTTCGGGGGAGGCTGAAGCTTTCTTT
d_gene: -
abundance: -
v_gene: TRBV29-1
j_gene: TRBJ1-1

CDR3aa: CASRPGHSYEQYF
CDR3nt: TGTGCCAGCAGACCCGGACACTCCTACGAGCAGTACTTC
d_gene: -
abundance: -
v_gene: TRBV12-3/TRBV12-4
j_gene: TRBJ2-7

CDR3aa: CASSQDQGTSGGVGSYEQYF
CDR3nt: TGCGCCAGCAGCCAAGATCAAGGGACTAGCGGGGGTGTAGGCTCCTACGAGCAGTACTTC
d_gene: TRBD2
abundance: -
v_gene: TRBV4-1
j_gene: TRBJ2-7

CDR3aa: CAISESANNYGYTF
CDR3nt: TGTGCCATCAGTGAGTCAGCCAATAACTATGGCTACACCTTC
d_gene: -
abundance: -
v_gene: TRBV10-3
j_gene: TRBJ1-2

CDR3aa: CASSIVAGAVNQPQHF
CDR3nt: TGTGCCAGTAGTATAGTGGCGGGGGCTGTGAATCAGCCCCAGCATTTT
d_gene: -
abundance: few
v_gene: TRBV19
j_gene: TRBJ1-5

CDR3aa: CASSDDPRTGGNNSPLHF
CDR3nt: TGCGCCAGCAGTGATGACCCTCGGACAGGAGGAAATAATTCACCCCTCCACTTT
d_gene: TRBD1
abundance: -
v_gene: TRBV10-2
j_gene: TRBJ1-6

CDR3aa: CASSTIGQGVLGNTIYF
CDR3nt: TGTGCCAGCAGCACAATAGGACAGGGGGTACTCGGAAACACCATATATTTT
d_gene: TRBD1
abundance: once
v_gene: TRBV5-8
j_gene: TRBJ1-3

CDR3aa: CASRPGTGVPGELFF
CDR3nt: TGTGCCAGCAGACCCGGGACAGGGGTGCCCGGGGAGCTGTTTTTT
d_gene: TRBD1
abundance: -
v_gene: TRBV6-5
j_gene: TRBJ2-2

CDR3aa: CASSTGQAHGNTIYF
CDR3nt: TGCGCCAGCAGCACGGGACAGGCTCACGGAAACACCATATATTTT
d_gene: TRBD1
abundance: -
v_gene: TRBV5-1
j_gene: TRBJ1-3

CDR3aa: CATSAPYRDSGNTIYF
CDR3nt: TGTGCCACCAGCGCGCCTTACAGGGACTCTGGAAACACCATATATTTT
d_gene: -
abundance: -
v_gene: TRBV15
j_gene: TRBJ1-3

CDR3aa: CASSLVSSTDTQYF
CDR3nt: TGTGCCAGCAGCTTAGTGTCTAGCACAGATACGCAGTATTTT
d_gene: -
abundance: -
v_gene: TRBV11-3
j_gene: TRBJ2-3

CDR3aa: CASSSLLMDRGDSYEQYF
CDR3nt: TGTGCCAGCAGTAGCCTTTTGATGGACAGGGGGGATTCCTACGAGCAGTACTTC
d_gene: TRBD1
abundance: once
v_gene: TRBV6-2/TRBV6-3
j_gene: TRBJ2-7

CDR3aa: CASSSHRGSYEQYF
CDR3nt: TGTGCCAGTAGTAGCCATCGGGGGTCCTACGAGCAGTACTTC
d_gene: -
abundance: -
v_gene: TRBV19
j_gene: TRBJ2-7

CDR3aa: CASRPQGDSPLHF
CDR3nt: TGTGCCAGCAGGCCCCAGGGGGATTCACCCCTCCACTTT
d_gene: TRBD1
abundance: -
v_gene: TRBV25-1
j_gene: TRBJ1-6

CDR3aa: CASSLAPGAGNTIYF
CDR3nt: TGTGCCAGCAGCTTAGCACCAGGGGCTGGAAACACCATATATTTT
d_gene: -
abundance: -
v_gene: TRBV7-9
j_gene: TRBJ1-3

CDR3aa: CATSPGGNTGELFF
CDR3nt: TGTGCCACCAGTCCAGGGGGCAACACCGGGGAGCTGTTTTTT
d_gene: TRBD1
abundance: -
v_gene: TRBV24-1
j_gene: TRBJ2-2

CDR3aa: CASSGPGNSNQPQHF
CDR3nt: TGTGCCAGCAGTGGCCCCGGGAATAGCAATCAGCCCCAGCATTTT
d_gene: -
abundance: -
v_gene: TRBV25-1
j_gene: TRBJ1-5

CDR3aa: CASSMGTGEATQYF
CDR3nt: TGTGCCAGCTCCATGGGGACGGGGGAAGCTACGCAGTATTTT
d_gene: -
abundance: -
v_gene: TRBV18
j_gene: TRBJ2-3

CDR3aa: CASSSTDGSSYNSPLHF
CDR3nt: TGTGCCAGTAGTAGCACCGACGGGAGCTCCTATAATTCACCCCTCCACTTT
d_gene: -
abundance: -
v_gene: TRBV19
j_gene: TRBJ1-6

CDR3aa: CASSHTRAQETQYF
CDR3nt: TGCGCCAGCAGCCATACTAGGGCCCAAGAGACCCAGTACTTC
d_gene: -
abundance: -
v_gene: TRBV4-1
j_gene: TRBJ2-5

CDR3aa: CASRHAGVLSYEQYF
CDR3nt: TGTGCCAGCAGGCACGCGGGGGTTCTCTCCTACGAGCAGTACTTC
d_gene: TRBD2
abundance: -
v_gene: TRBV7-2
j_gene: TRBJ2-7

CDR3aa: CASSYPGQFNQPQHF
CDR3nt: TGTGCCAGCAGCTACCCGGGACAGTTCAATCAGCCCCAGCATTTT
d_gene: TRBD1
abundance: -
v_gene: TRBV6-1
j_gene: TRBJ1-5

CDR3aa: CASSPPGGTNYGYTF
CDR3nt: TGTGCCAGTAGTCCCCCGGGGGGGACAAACTATGGCTACACCTTC
d_gene: -
abundance: -
v_gene: TRBV19
j_gene: TRBJ1-2

CDR3aa: CASSRDSDSYEQYF
CDR3nt: TGTGCCAGCAGTAGGGACAGCGACTCCTACGAGCAGTACTTC
d_gene: TRBD1
abundance: -
v_gene: TRBV6-5
j_gene: TRBJ2-7

CDR3aa: CASSPDGRSNEKLFF
CDR3nt: TGCGCCAGCAGCCCCGATGGGCGTAGTAATGAAAAACTGTTTTTT
d_gene: -
abundance: once
v_gene: TRBV4-1
j_gene: TRBJ1-4

CDR3aa: CASSPRGRGYTF
CDR3nt: TGTGCCAGCAGCCCCAGGGGGCGAGGCTACACCTTC
d_gene: TRBD1
abundance: -
v_gene: TRBV7-8
j_gene: TRBJ1-2

CDR3aa: CASSLGLNTEAFF
CDR3nt: TGTGCCAGCAGCTTAGGGCTTAACACTGAAGCTTTCTTT
d_gene: -
abundance: -
v_gene: TRBV11-3
j_gene: TRBJ1-1